The 32 T cell receptor beta chains below all came from one sample that was sequenced in a study of blood T cell repertoires in COVID-19. TCRdb's table, derived via immunoSEQ multiplex PCR, lists solely in-frame clones and lacks some. This table holds hundreds of thousands of clones, 75% to 90% found once. Sequenced: peripheral blood. The receptor source for this set is a woman aged 18-29 years with acute or convalescent COVID-19.

This clone appeared once. The rearrangement joins TRBV27 to TRBJ1-5, with 8 bases that match TRBD1. Trimming at V came to 6 bases and at J to 4 bases, leaving 8 bases not matched to a gene. This CDR3 is built from 15 residues. The germline CDR1 and CDR2 sequences are MNHEY and SMNVEV (reference sequence). CDR3 nucleotide sequence: TGTGCCAGCAGACCTGTACAGGGGGTTAATCAGCCCCAGCATTTT. This translates into CASRPVQGVNQPQHF.

This clone was observed once. V gene TRBV7-6 combines with J gene TRBJ1-2; D unresolved. The CDR3 consists of 13 residues. With 4 bases removed from V and 0 bases from J, the gap between germline ends came to 6 bases. Germline CDR1 and CDR2: SGHVS and FNYEAQ. CDR3 sequence reads: CASSSGTNYGYTF. CDR3 DNA sequence: TGTGCCAGCAGCTCCGGGACTAACTATGGCTACACCTTC.

The chain recombines TRBV21-1 with TRBJ2-5; the table's D gene call, TRBD2, was not cross checked with the DNA. TRBV21-1 is a documented pseudogene. The CDR3 totals 19 residues. The CDR3 sequence is CASSSRRGNGGGTQETQYF. The CDR3 nucleotides are TGTGCCAGCAGCTCCCGGAGGGGGAACGGCGGGGGAACCCAAGAGACCCAGTACTTC.

The V call is TRBV27, the J call TRBJ1-1; TRBD1 matches 9 bases. The CDR3 sequence is 15 residues long. Germline CDR1 reads MNHEY; CDR2 reads SMNVEV (reference sequence). With 5 bases clipped from V and 1 base from J, the junction kept 5 bases outside the gene matches. In nucleotides, the CDR3 is TGTGCCAGCAGTATACAGGGGGCCCCGAACACTGAAGCTTTCTTT. Translation gives CASSIQGAPNTEAFF.

The chain couples TRBV28 to TRBJ1-2; 8 nucleotides agree with TRBD1. The trim removed 7 bases at V and 14 bases at J, leaving 12 bases unmatched. The germline CDR1 and CDR2 sequences are MDHEN and SYDVKM. The CDR3 sequence is 12 residues long. The CDR3, as DNA: TGTGCCAGCACTACGGACAGGGTCGGCGTTACCTTC. Protein product: CASTTDRVGVTF.

This clone has only one observation. The V call is TRBV7-2, the J call TRBJ1-2; 9 bases agree with TRBD1. This CDR3 has 15 amino acids. The J segment lost 1 base and the V segment lost 5 bases, leaving 5 bases of the junction unmatched. Germline V lookup: CDR1 SGHTA, CDR2 FQGNSA. CDR3: CASSPDRGDNYGYTF. Written as DNA, the CDR3 is TGTGCCAGCAGCCCGGACAGGGGCGATAACTATGGCTACACCTTC. The full variable domain, rest sourced from reference TRBV7-2 and TRBJ1-2, is GAGVSQSPSNKVTEKGKDVELRCDPISGHTALYWYRQSLGQGLEFLIYFQGNSAPDKSGLPSDRFSAERTGGSVSTLTIQRTQQEDSAVYLCASSPDRGDNYGYTFGSGTRLTVV.

This chain's CDR3 is CASSEAGPSGELFF. CDR3 DNA sequence: TGTGCCAGCAGTGAGGCAGGCCCCTCCGGGGAGCTGTTTTTT. This chain links TRBV6-4 with TRBJ2-2; D not certain. V was trimmed by 3 bases and J by 6 bases, leaving 11 bases between them. This CDR3 region has 14 residues. Germline V lookup: CDR1 MRHNA, CDR2 SNTAGT.

This clone was observed a single time. The chain employs TRBV7-9 and TRBJ1-2; D may be TRBD1 (6 bases). The CDR3 spans 15 residues. Germline lookup yields CDR1 SEHNR and CDR2 FQNEAQ (reference sequence). Trimming took 1 base from V and 4 from J, leaving 13 bases between them. This chain's CDR3 is CASSLVGGAVYGYTF. The CDR3 region has the DNA TGTGCCAGCAGCTTAGTGGGGGGGGCTGTCTATGGCTACACCTTC.

The CDR3 sequence is CASSNPGTNYGYTF. The CDR3 DNA reads as TGTGCCAGTAGTAATCCAGGCACTAACTATGGCTACACCTTC. The V call is TRBV19, the J call TRBJ1-2, with D uncertain. V was pared by 4 bases and J by 0 bases, with 9 bases between. CDR3 size: 14 residues. Germline V gene data show CDR1 as LNHDA and CDR2 as SQIVND (reference sequence).

The chain has TRBV4-1 and TRBJ2-2, with 8 bases that match TRBD2. Trimming cost V 0 bases and J 4 bases; bases outside gene matches: 7. Germline lookup yields CDR1 MGHRA and CDR2 YSYEKL. The CDR3 totals 17 residues. The CDR3 region is CASSQETSVTGTGELFF. Here the CDR3 DNA reads TGCGCCAGCAGCCAAGAGACTAGCGTTACGGGCACCGGGGAGCTGTTTTTT.

The rearrangement links TRBV19 to TRBJ1-1, with 8 bases fitting TRBD1. The CDR3 is 15 amino acids. Trimming cost V 3 bases and J 0 bases; bases outside gene matches: 3. The germline V gene has CDR1 LNHDA and CDR2 SQIVND (reference sequence). CDR3 region: CASSMQGALNTEAFF. CDR3 DNA sequence: TGTGCCAGTAGTATGCAGGGGGCACTGAACACTGAAGCTTTCTTT.

The chain carries TRBV2 and TRBJ2-7; 8 positions match TRBD1. V trimming: 6 bases; J trimming: 2 bases; junction bases outside the gene matches: 3. CDR3 length equals 13 residues. Germline V gene lookup returns CDR1 SNHLY and CDR2 FYNNEI. The CDR3 reads CASRPTGAYEQYF. The CDR3 DNA reads TGTGCCAGCAGACCGACAGGGGCCTACGAGCAGTACTTC.

The chain couples TRBV25-1 to TRBJ1-4; 8 bases are a match to TRBD1. Trimming removed 10 bases from V and 6 bases from J; junction bases left unmatched: 7. This CDR3 region has 13 residues. Germline V lookup: CDR1 MGHDK, CDR2 SYGVNS. The DNA for the CDR3 is TGTGCCACGCAGACAGGGGCTCATGAAAAACTGTTTTTT. Its translation: CATQTGAHEKLFF.

J is TRBJ2-7 and V is TRBV14, with TRBD1 as a possible D gene (6 bases). CDR3 length equals 16 residues. Per the germline V gene, CDR1 is SGHDN and CDR2 is FVKESK. The V end lost 4 bases, the J end lost 2 bases, and 18 bases lay between the germline ends. CDR3 amino acids: CASSLGGQSAAYEQYF. The DNA of the CDR3 is TGTGCCAGCAGCCTAGGTGGACAGTCGGCAGCCTACGAGCAGTACTTC.

The chain recombines TRBV28 with TRBJ1-1; 8 bases align to TRBD1. The CDR3 covers 12 residues. The ends lost 8 bases at V and 8 bases at J; junction bases unmatched: 7. CDR1 and CDR2 from the germline V gene are MDHEN and SYDVKM. The CDR3 bases are TGTGCCAGCCTCCTTGGACAGGGCGAAGCTTTCTTT. Its protein product is CASLLGQGEAFF.

The count of this clone is one. This chain links TRBV6-4 with TRBJ2-1, with 7 nucleotides matching TRBD1. The CDR3 has 15 amino acids. Germline CDR1 MRHNA, CDR2 SNTAGT. V lost 5 bases to trimming and J lost 5 bases; unmatched junction nucleotides: 9. CDR3 sequence reads: CASSPTPQGHNEQFF. CDR3 bases: TGTGCCAGCAGTCCCACACCACAGGGGCACAATGAGCAGTTCTTC.

The chain joins TRBV12-3 or TRBV12-4 to TRBJ1-2, with 7 bases aligning to TRBD1. This CDR3 comprises 13 residues. V was clipped by 3 bases and J by 8 bases; unmatched bases: 6. The CDR3 loop is CASSFTGARGYTF. The CDR3 nucleotides are TGTGCCAGCAGTTTTACAGGGGCGAGGGGCTACACCTTC.

The chain combines TRBV6-5 with TRBJ1-3; D unresolved. The germline V gene has CDR1 MNHEY and CDR2 SVGAGI. The CDR3 extends over 13 amino acids. V was shortened by 8 bases and J by 8 bases, with 16 bases between the two germline ends. The CDR3 DNA is TGTGCCAGCGTAAACCCCCAGTATCACACCATATATTTT. Translation: CASVNPQYHTIYF.

This sequence joins TRBV4-1 and TRBJ1-3, with a possible D match to TRBD1 (6 bases). The ends were cut back, 2 bases at V and 0 bases at J, with 11 bases in the middle. Looked up from germline, CDR1 is MGHRA and CDR2 is YSYEKL. This CDR3 has 16 residues. In DNA, the CDR3 is TGCGCCAGCAGCCAACCCCAGACAGGCTCTGGAAACACCATATATTTT. Its translation is CASSQPQTGSGNTIYF.

This chain connects TRBV6-4 to TRBJ2-3; 10 bases agree with TRBD2. J lost 6 bases, V lost 5 bases, and 8 bases had no gene match. CDR1 is MRHNA, CDR2 SNTAGT, per germline. The CDR3 length is 15 residues. Here the CDR3 reads CASSNSSGGADTQYF. The CDR3 DNA is TGTGCCAGCAGTAACAGCAGCGGGGGGGCGGATACGCAGTATTTT.

The CDR3 loop reads CASSLALGGGFSPLHF. CDR3 DNA sequence: TGTGCCAGCAGCTTAGCGCTAGGAGGGGGCTTTTCACCCCTCCACTTT. This chain connects TRBV7-6 to TRBJ1-6, with 7 bases aligning to TRBD1. V dropped 0 bases and J dropped 9; count of bases not matched to a gene: 8. Germline values: CDR1 SGHVS, CDR2 FNYEAQ. This CDR3 is built from 16 residues.

This chain connects TRBV12-3 or TRBV12-4 to TRBJ2-7; 7 bases fit TRBD1. V lost 6 bases, J lost 3 bases, and 2 bases stayed unmatched. The CDR3 loop spans 12 amino acids. CDR3 DNA: TGTGCCAGCAGAGGGACAGTCTACGAGCAGTACTTC. It is translated as CASRGTVYEQYF.

The rearrangement links TRBV7-8 to TRBJ2-7; no reliable D call. CDR1 and CDR2 (germline): SGHVS, FQNEAQ. The CDR3 has 14 amino acids. Trimming took off 1 base at V and 5 bases at J, with 12 bases between the two ends. The CDR3 protein is CASSLGQDLDEQYF. The DNA for the CDR3 is TGTGCCAGCAGCTTAGGGCAGGATTTAGACGAGCAGTACTTC.

This clone was picked up one time. The gene calls are TRBV12-3 or TRBV12-4 and TRBJ1-2; D might be TRBD1 (5 bases). V lost 6 bases and J 5 bases, leaving 13 bases between the germline ends. This CDR3 is 13 amino acids long. The CDR3 DNA is TGTGCCAGCAGCCCACCGGGACTTTATGGCTACACCTTC. This translates into CASSPPGLYGYTF.

The chain carries TRBV12-5 and TRBJ1-5; TRBD1 might be the D (5 bases). Trimming left V 0 bases short and J 6 bases short, with 12 bases between. The CDR3 contains 15 residues. The germline CDR1 and CDR2 sequences are LGHNT and FRNRAP. The CDR3 sequence is CASGLVRGDRQPQHF. CDR3 nucleotides: TGTGCTAGTGGTTTGGTACGGGGGGATCGTCAGCCCCAGCATTTT.

This chain links TRBV6-1 with TRBJ2-1; TRBD2 might be the D (7 bases). CDR1 is MNHNS and CDR2 is SASEGT in the germline V gene. This CDR3 spans 15 amino acids. The V gene lost 0 bases and the J gene lost 8 bases, with 14 bases spanning the gap. In DNA, the CDR3 is TGTGCCAGCAGTGAAGCCAAGGCGGGGGCTGATGAGCAGTTCTTC. It translates to CASSEAKAGADEQFF.

The chain has TRBV7-9 and TRBJ1-2; TRBD1 might be the D (6 bases). Germline V gene sequence: CDR1 SEHNR, CDR2 FQNEAQ (reference sequence). V dropped 5 bases and J dropped 6 bases, with 19 bases sitting between them. The CDR3 length is 15 residues. The CDR3 spells CASSTEKGHANGYTF. Here the CDR3 DNA reads TGTGCCAGCAGCACCGAAAAGGGACATGCCAATGGCTACACCTTC.

This chain uses TRBV7-2 with TRBJ1-5, with D perhaps TRBD1 (6 bases). The germline V and J ends were trimmed by 8 bases and 6 bases, with 26 bases remaining between them. The CDR3 loop spans 17 amino acids. Germline values: CDR1 SGHTA, CDR2 FQGNSA. This CDR3 reads CASRYGPAGVAGQPQHF. CDR3 bases: TGTGCCAGCCGCTATGGTCCGGCAGGGGTAGCCGGTCAGCCCCAGCATTTT.

In its sample, this clone was seen once. The CDR3 sequence is CVTSGFRSYEQYF. As DNA, the CDR3 is TGTGTCACGAGCGGATTTCGGTCCTACGAGCAGTACTTC. The chain recombines TRBV28 with TRBJ2-7, with D perhaps matching TRBD2 (5 bases). CDR3 size: 13 residues. Germline CDR1 reads MDHEN; CDR2 reads SYDVKM.

V gene TRBV2 combines with J gene TRBJ2-6; TRBD1 aligns across 8 bases. This CDR3 region has 14 residues. From germline, CDR1 is SNHLY and CDR2 FYNNEI. V trimming: 6 bases; J trimming: 3 bases; junction bases outside the gene matches: 1. CDR3 DNA: TGTGCCAGCAGAGACAGGGGTGGGGCCAACGTCCTGACTTTC. It encodes CASRDRGGANVLTF.

The genes are TRBV7-3 and TRBJ2-1; the match to TRBD2 covers 9 bases. CDR3 length: 12 residues. Trimming took 3 bases from V and 9 from J; bases not matched to a gene: 0. Per the germline V gene, CDR1 is SGHTA and CDR2 is FQGTGA. CDR3 sequence (DNA): TGTGCCAGCAGCTTTAGCGGGGGTGAGCAGTTCTTC. This gives the protein CASSFSGGEQFF.

V and J are TRBV19 and TRBJ2-1, with 12 nucleotides matching TRBD1. The CDR3 spans 15 residues. V dropped 5 bases and J dropped 9; count of bases not matched to a gene: 8. Germline V CDR1 and CDR2: LNHDA, SQIVND (reference sequence). The DNA of the CDR3 is TGTGCCAGTAGTGCACCGGGACAGGGGGCTGGTGAGCAGTTCTTC. Its protein is CASSAPGQGAGEQFF.